This TCR beta chain was sequenced in a study of identical twins. Remarks on this clonotype: The antigen remains undetermined.

In TCRdb, the 5' RACE reads were re-called with MiXCR into one record per CDR3 protein. The sample carries about 480,000 distinct CDR3 sequences, 11% to 15% recorded once. V lost 4 bases, J lost 0 bases, and 9 bases stayed unmatched. Germline assignment: CDR1 LGHNA and CDR2 YSLEER. The CDR3 spans 18 residues. Study-wide results and limits: Conclusions were based on cross-sectional statistical analysis, without following the same donors. It was possible that invariant MAIT and iNKT cells partly confounded the zero-insertion analyses.

The sample was also linked to a second study, of yellow fever vaccine responses in identical twins.

The chain employs TRBV4-3 and TRBJ2-6; TRBD1 aligns across 7 bases. The source of this sequence is a woman between 18 and 29 years old in good health. What was sequenced was CD4+ T cells sorted from blood. The CDR3 is CASSLETGRISGANVLTF. DNA for the CDR3: TGCGCCAGCAGCCTAGAGACAGGGCGAATCTCTGGGGCCAACGTCCTGACTTTC.